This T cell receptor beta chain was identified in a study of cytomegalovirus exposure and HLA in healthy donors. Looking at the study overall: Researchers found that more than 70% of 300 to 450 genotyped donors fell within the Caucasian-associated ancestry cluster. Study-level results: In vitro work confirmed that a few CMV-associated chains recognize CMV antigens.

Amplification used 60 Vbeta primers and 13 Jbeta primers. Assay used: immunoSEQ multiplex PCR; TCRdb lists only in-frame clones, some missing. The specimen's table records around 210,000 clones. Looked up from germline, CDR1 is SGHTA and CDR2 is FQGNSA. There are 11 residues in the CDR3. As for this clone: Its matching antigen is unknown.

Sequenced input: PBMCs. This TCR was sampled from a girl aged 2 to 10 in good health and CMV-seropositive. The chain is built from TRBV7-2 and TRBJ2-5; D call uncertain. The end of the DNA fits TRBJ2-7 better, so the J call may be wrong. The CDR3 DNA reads TGTGCCAGCAGCTTCCTCTACGAGCAGTACTTC. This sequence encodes CASSFLYEQYF.